This T cell receptor beta chain appears in the sequencing data of a study of T cell responses to AZD1222 COVID-19 vaccine. The CDR3 consists of 15 residues. Trimming left V 0 bases short and J 2 bases short, with 9 bases between. Germline assignment: CDR1 SEHNR and CDR2 FQNEAQ (reference sequence). Assay: immunoSEQ multiplex PCR; the TCRdb copy retains only in-frame clones and omits some. The table shows around 150,000 clones, with 90% occurring only once. Worth noting for this clone: Its antigen is as yet unknown.

Pooling covered second doses at about 4 or about 12 weeks. Study results and limitations: Baseline seropositivity occurred in only a handful of AZD1222 recipients. Once two AZD1222 doses were given, Spike-specific TCR breadth and depth went up.

The sequence came from an adult who received the AZD1222 COVID-19 vaccine. The chain is built from TRBV7-9 and TRBJ2-3; no reliable D call. Sequencing was performed on peripheral blood, taken 28 days after the second AZD1222 dose. CDR3 nucleotides: TGTGCCAGCAGCTTAGCCGGCGCTCTCACAGATACGCAGTATTTT. Amino acid sequence: CASSLAGALTDTQYF.